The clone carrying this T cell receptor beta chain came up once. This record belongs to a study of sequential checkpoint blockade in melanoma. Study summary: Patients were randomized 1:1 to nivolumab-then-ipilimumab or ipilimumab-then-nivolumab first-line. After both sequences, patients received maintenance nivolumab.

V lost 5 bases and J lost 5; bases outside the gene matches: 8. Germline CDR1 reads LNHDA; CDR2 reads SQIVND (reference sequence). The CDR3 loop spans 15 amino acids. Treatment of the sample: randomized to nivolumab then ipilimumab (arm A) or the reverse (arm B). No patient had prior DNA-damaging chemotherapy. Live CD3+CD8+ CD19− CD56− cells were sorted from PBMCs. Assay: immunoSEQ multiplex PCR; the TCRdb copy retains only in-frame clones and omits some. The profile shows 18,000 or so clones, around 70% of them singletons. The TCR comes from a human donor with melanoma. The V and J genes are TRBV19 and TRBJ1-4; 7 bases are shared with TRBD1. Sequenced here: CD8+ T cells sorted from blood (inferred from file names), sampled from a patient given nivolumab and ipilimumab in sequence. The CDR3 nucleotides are TGTGCCAGTAGTCCCTGGGACAGAGAAAATGAAAAACTGTTTTTT. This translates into CASSPWDRENEKLFF.